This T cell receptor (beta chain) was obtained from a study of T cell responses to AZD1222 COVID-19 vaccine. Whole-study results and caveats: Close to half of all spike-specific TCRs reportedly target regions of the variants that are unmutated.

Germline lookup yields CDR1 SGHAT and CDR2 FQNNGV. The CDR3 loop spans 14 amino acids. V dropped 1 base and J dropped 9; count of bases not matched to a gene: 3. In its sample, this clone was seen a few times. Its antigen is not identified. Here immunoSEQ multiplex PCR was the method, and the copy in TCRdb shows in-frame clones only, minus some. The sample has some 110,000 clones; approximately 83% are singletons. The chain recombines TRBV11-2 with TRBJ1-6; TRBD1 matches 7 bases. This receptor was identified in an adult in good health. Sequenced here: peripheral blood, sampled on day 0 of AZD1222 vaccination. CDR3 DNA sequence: TGTGCCAGCAGCTTAGGACAGGGTAGTTCACCCCTCCACTTT. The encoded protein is CASSLGQGSSPLHF.